This T cell receptor (beta chain) was identified during a study of T cells in Graves' hyperthyroidism and ophthalmopathy. Hyperthyroidism, newly diagnosed and lasting under 2 months, affected patients aged 18 to 65. The study excluded patients with uncontrolled infection, other autoimmune disease, pregnancy or lactation. For the diagnoses, clinical symptoms, serum thyroxine and TRAb, thyroid ultrasound and orbital computed tomography were used. Cells are PBMCs isolated from about 10 ml of fresh blood. Amplified TCR beta CDR3 regions came from RNA transcripts. The primer set for the first-round RT-PCR of the TCR CDR3 was HTBI. TCRdb processed the multiplex PCR reads anew with MiXCR; each CDR3 protein has one entry. The sample yields fewer than 600,000 distinct CDR3 sequences, over 13% seen once. The clonotype comes from a woman aged 18-29 years with Graves' hyperthyroidism. The sample taken for sequencing was blood.

The CDR3 DNA is TGTGCCAGCACCTCAGGCCCCGGGACAGGGACGTTAGATACGCAGTATTTT. Residues: CASTSGPGTGTLDTQYF. The chain carries TRBV6-1 and TRBJ2-3, with 9 bases fitting TRBD1. Germline values: CDR1 MNHNS, CDR2 SASEGT. Germline trimming cut 7 bases from V and 5 bases from J; bases unmatched to any gene: 16. The CDR3 runs 17 residues.